A single sample gave rise to the 25 T cell receptor beta chains below, sequenced in a study of cytomegalovirus exposure and HLA in healthy donors. TCRdb's table, derived via immunoSEQ multiplex PCR, lists solely in-frame clones and lacks some. The profile covers 180,000 or so clones, with about 89% appearing a single time and less than 3.5% taken by the ten largest. The sequenced sample was PBMCs. Receptors originate from a young man in good health and CMV-seropositive.

V usage is TRBV27 and J usage is TRBJ1-2; weak D call: TRBD1 (6 bases). The V end was cut by 4 bases, the J end by 4 bases, with 16 bases between. Looked up from germline, CDR1 is MNHEY and CDR2 is SMNVEV (reference sequence). This CDR3 contains 15 residues. The CDR3 is CASSYDAGAFYGYTF. The CDR3 region has the DNA TGTGCCAGCAGTTATGATGCAGGGGCTTTCTATGGCTACACCTTC.

This sequence joins TRBV5-1 and TRBJ2-1; TRBD2 matches 15 bases. Germline V CDR1 and CDR2: SGHRS, YFSETQ. V gave up 4 bases and J gave up 5 bases; unmatched junction bases: 4. This CDR3 spans 16 amino acids. The CDR3 protein is CASSTGLAGGHNEQFF. The DNA of the CDR3 is TGCGCCAGCAGCACGGGACTAGCGGGGGGACACAATGAGCAGTTCTTC. The full variable domain, in which reference TRBV5-1 and TRBJ2-1 provide the parts outside the CDR3, is KAGVTQTPRYLIKTRGQQVTLSCSPISGHRSVSWYQQTPGQGLQFLFEYFSETQRNKGNFPGRFSGRQFSNSRSEMNVSTLELGDSALYLCASSTGLAGGHNEQFFGPGTRLTVL.

This rearrangement joins TRBV5-1 to TRBJ1-2; D unresolved. The CDR3 extends over 12 amino acids. Germline V lookup: CDR1 SGHRS, CDR2 YFSETQ. Trimming left V 5 bases short and J 8 bases short, with 13 bases between. CDR3 region: CASSGAGSGYTF. In DNA form, the CDR3 reads TGCGCCAGCAGTGGTGCGGGCTCGGGCTACACCTTC.

This chain joins TRBV4-3 and TRBJ2-7, with TRBD2 matching over 12 bases. This CDR3 comprises 16 residues. CDR1 and CDR2 from the germline V gene are LGHNA and YSLEER. With 1 base clipped from V and 4 bases from J, the junction kept 5 bases outside the gene matches. For the CDR3, the DNA is TGCGCCAGCAGCCAAGTTGCTAGCGGGGGGGCGTACGAGCAGTACTTC. It is translated as CASSQVASGGAYEQYF.

For this clone: The sample has other DNA sequences that encode this CDR3 too. The chain carries TRBV29-1 and TRBJ1-1, with D possibly being TRBD1 (5 bases). With 6 bases removed from V and 1 base from J, the gap between germline ends came to 9 bases. CDR3 length: 12 amino acids. Germline CDR1 reads SQVTM; CDR2 reads ANQGSEA. For the CDR3, the DNA is TGCAGCGTGACAGTGACGAACACTGAAGCTTTCTTT. Translated: CSVTVTNTEAFF.

CDR3 in amino acids: CASSLPHTGSLQYF. The CDR3 coding sequence is TGTGCCAGCAGTCTCCCCCACACAGGATCATTGCAGTATTTT. The chain has TRBV28 and TRBJ2-3; possible D gene TRBD1, 5 bases. This CDR3 has 14 amino acids. CDR1 is MDHEN and CDR2 is SYDVKM in the germline V gene. V lost 5 bases and J lost 11, with 20 bases in between.

The V call is TRBV6-1, the J call TRBJ1-1, with D unclear. The CDR3 has 12 amino acids. V gave up 6 bases and J gave up 5 bases, with 10 bases separating them. The germline V gene has CDR1 MNHNS and CDR2 SASEGT. CDR3 residues: CASSVTRTEAFF. CDR3 DNA sequence: TGTGCCAGCAGCGTAACGAGGACTGAAGCTTTCTTT.

The chain uses TRBV7-6 and TRBJ2-7, with 7 nucleotides matching TRBD1. The V and J ends lost 2 bases and 0 bases, in that order; junction bases with no gene match: 1. Germline V gene data show CDR1 as SGHVS and CDR2 as FNYEAQ. There are 14 residues in the CDR3. The CDR3 protein is CASSLRDSSYEQYF. CDR3 nucleotide sequence: TGTGCCAGCAGCTTAAGGGACAGCTCCTACGAGCAGTACTTC.

In this sample, this clone turned up once. The chain recombines TRBV4-1 with TRBJ2-1, with 9 bases that match TRBD1. The CDR3 spans 17 residues. The ends lost 0 bases at V and 2 bases at J; junction bases unmatched: 5. Germline V gives CDR1 MGHRA, CDR2 YSYEKL. CDR3 sequence (DNA): TGCGCCAGCAGCCAAGAAGAGAGGACAGGGGCCTACAATGAGCAGTTCTTC. Protein sequence: CASSQEERTGAYNEQFF.

The chain carries TRBV9 and TRBJ2-1, with 10 bases aligning to TRBD2. The CDR3 is 15 residues long. With 6 bases clipped from V and 4 bases from J, the junction kept 7 bases outside the gene matches. The germline CDR1 and CDR2 sequences are SGDLS and YYNGEE. CDR3 amino acids: CASTRGTSEYNEQFF. The CDR3 DNA reads TGTGCCAGCACCCGAGGGACTAGCGAATACAATGAGCAGTTCTTC.

The chain recombines TRBV28 with TRBJ2-7; a possible D gene is TRBD1 (6 bases). CDR1 is MDHEN and CDR2 is SYDVKM in the germline V gene. Trimming took 8 bases from V and 3 from J, leaving 20 bases between them. This CDR3 has 15 amino acids. The CDR3 nucleotides are TGTGCCAGCGTTCGCAAACCGGGACACTACTACGAGCAGTACTTC. Translation gives CASVRKPGHYYEQYF.

The CDR3 bases are TGTGCCAGCAGTCCGACTCAGGGTCCGGCTAATGAAAAACTGTTTTTT. It specifies CASSPTQGPANEKLFF. The gene calls are TRBV28 and TRBJ1-4; D is perhaps TRBD1 (5 bases). In germline, CDR1 is MDHEN, CDR2 SYDVKM. V lost 5 bases and J lost 3, with 16 bases in between. This CDR3 is 16 amino acids long.

V gene TRBV28 combines with J gene TRBJ2-7; TRBD2 agrees at 9 bases. CDR1 MDHEN and CDR2 SYDVKM come from the germline V gene. Trimming at V came to 3 bases and at J to 0 bases, leaving 3 bases not matched to a gene. The CDR3 has 15 residues. CDR3 DNA sequence: TGTGCCAGCAGTTTGCCACTAGCGGGCTCCTACGAGCAGTACTTC. It is translated as CASSLPLAGSYEQYF. The variable domain in full, with the rest retrieved from reference TRBV28 and TRBJ2-7, is DVKVTQSSRYLVKRTGEKVFLECVQDMDHENMFWYRQDPGLGLRLIYFSYDVKMKEKGDIPEGYSVSREKKERFSLILESASTNQTSMYLCASSLPLAGSYEQYFGPGTRLTVT.

In its sample, this clone was seen once. The rearrangement links TRBV2 to TRBJ2-3; 8 bases agree with TRBD2. Germline V gene sequence: CDR1 SNHLY, CDR2 FYNNEI. After removal of 10 bases from V and 3 bases from J, the junction contained 12 bases not matched to a gene. The CDR3 is made up of 15 amino acids. The CDR3 here is CATLRFGTRTDTQYF. CDR3 coding DNA: TGTGCCACCCTGAGGTTCGGGACTAGGACAGATACGCAGTATTTT.

The genes are TRBV4-2 and TRBJ1-1, with 11 bases fitting TRBD1. CDR3 size: 19 residues. Germline V gene data show CDR1 as LGHNA and CDR2 as YNFKEQ. With 4 bases clipped from V and 1 base from J, the junction kept 14 bases outside the gene matches. This chain's CDR3 is CASSLQVGTGGRRNTEAFF. The CDR3, as DNA: TGTGCCAGCAGCCTCCAAGTGGGGACAGGGGGAAGGAGGAACACTGAAGCTTTCTTT.

The J gene is TRBJ2-7, the V gene TRBV15, with 7 bases identical to TRBD1. The V gene's germline CDR1 is LNHNV and CDR2 YYDKDF (reference sequence). The ends lost 4 bases at V and 6 bases at J; junction bases unmatched: 9. The length of the CDR3 is 14 residues. The CDR3 region has the DNA TGTGCCACCAGCACCCGCCCCGACAGGGTCGAGCAGTACTTC. Protein sequence: CATSTRPDRVEQYF.

The chain uses TRBV2 and TRBJ2-3; 10 nucleotides align to TRBD2. The junction had 14 bases not matched to a gene; V was cut back by 8 bases and J by 6 bases. The CDR3 is made up of 16 amino acids. Germline V CDR1 and CDR2: SNHLY, FYNNEI. Written as DNA, the CDR3 is TGTGCCAGCCCTGAGCCACTAGCGGGACAGCGGGATACGCAGTATTTT. Amino acids: CASPEPLAGQRDTQYF. The entire variable domain, with the rest obtained from reference TRBV2 and TRBJ2-3, is as follows: EPEVTQTPSHQVTQMGQEVILRCVPISNHLYFYWYRQILGQKVEFLVSFYNNEISEKSEIFDDQFSVERPDGSNFTLKIRSTKLEDSAMYFCASPEPLAGQRDTQYFGPGTRLTVL.

The chain has TRBV11-2 and TRBJ2-7; D is uncertain. The length of the CDR3 is 15 residues. Trimming cost V 0 bases and J 1 base, with 10 bases left between them. Germline loops: CDR1 SGHAT, CDR2 FQNNGV. In nucleotides, the CDR3 is TGTGCCAGCAGCTTAGACATCGGCAGGTCCTACGAGCAGTACTTC. This codes for CASSLDIGRSYEQYF.

The V gene is TRBV18, the J gene TRBJ2-7, with D unresolved. Trimming pared 1 base from V and 3 bases from J, leaving 13 bases between. Germline CDR1 and CDR2: KGHSH and LQKENI. This CDR3 is 15 amino acids long. The CDR3 protein is CASSPLSHPIYEQYF. For the CDR3, the DNA is TGTGCCAGCTCACCACTTTCACACCCCATCTACGAGCAGTACTTC.

The rearrangement links TRBV10-3 to TRBJ2-7; 10 nucleotides agree with TRBD2. The junction had 3 bases not matched to a gene; V was cut back by 8 bases and J by 5 bases. This CDR3 is 12 amino acids long. Per the germline V gene, CDR1 is ENHRY and CDR2 is SYGVKD. The CDR3 region has the DNA TGTGCCATCGGGACTAGCGATAACGAGCAGTACTTC. This sequence encodes CAIGTSDNEQYF.

V usage is TRBV28 and J usage is TRBJ2-7; a possible D gene is TRBD2 (7 bases). The CDR3 is 14 residues long. Germline CDR1 and CDR2: MDHEN and SYDVKM. Trimming stripped 5 bases from V and 1 base from J, with 12 bases between. Here the CDR3 reads CASSPGGQSYEQYF. The CDR3 region has the DNA TGTGCCAGCAGTCCCGGGGGGCAATCCTACGAGCAGTACTTC.

The chain links TRBV15 to TRBJ2-1; TRBD2 agrees at 9 bases. Losses at the gene ends were 1 base for V and 7 bases for J; bases not matched to a gene: 8. This CDR3 has 16 amino acids. Germline-derived CDR1 and CDR2 are LNHNV and YYDKDF (reference sequence). CDR3 residues: CATSRAGSGSRNEQFF. For the CDR3, the DNA is TGTGCCACCAGCAGAGCAGGTAGCGGGAGTAGAAATGAGCAGTTCTTC. Combining the CDR3 with reference TRBV15 and TRBJ2-1 gives the whole variable domain DAMVIQNPRYQVTQFGKPVTLSCSQTLNHNVMYWYQQKSSQAPKLLFHYYDKDFNNEADTPDNFQSRRPNTSFCFLDIRSPGLGDTAMYLCATSRAGSGSRNEQFFGPGTRLTVL.

The V call is TRBV2, the J call TRBJ2-4; possible D gene TRBD2, 6 bases. The V end lost 7 bases, the J end lost 0 bases, and 13 bases lay between the germline ends. Germline CDR1 SNHLY, CDR2 FYNNEI. The CDR3 has 15 residues. CDR3 in amino acids: CASIGDLLAKNIQYF. CDR3 in DNA: TGTGCCAGCATTGGGGACTTATTAGCCAAAAACATTCAGTACTTC.

The V gene is TRBV7-2, the J gene TRBJ1-1; D remains unclear. Germline V gene lookup returns CDR1 SGHTA and CDR2 FQGNSA. This CDR3 has 14 residues. Trimming stripped 6 bases from V and 3 bases from J, with 14 bases between. CDR3 sequence reads: CASSPRLGDTEAFF. Written as DNA, the CDR3 is TGTGCCAGCAGTCCGAGACTCGGAGACACTGAAGCTTTCTTT.

This rearrangement joins TRBV6-5 to TRBJ2-3; 8 nucleotides align to TRBD1. The germline V gene encodes CDR1 MNHEY and CDR2 SVGAGI. The J segment lost 4 bases and the V segment lost 6 bases, leaving 3 bases of the junction unmatched. CDR3 size: 13 residues. The CDR3 spells CASRGTGPDTQYF. DNA for the CDR3: TGTGCCAGCAGGGGGACAGGTCCAGATACGCAGTATTTT.